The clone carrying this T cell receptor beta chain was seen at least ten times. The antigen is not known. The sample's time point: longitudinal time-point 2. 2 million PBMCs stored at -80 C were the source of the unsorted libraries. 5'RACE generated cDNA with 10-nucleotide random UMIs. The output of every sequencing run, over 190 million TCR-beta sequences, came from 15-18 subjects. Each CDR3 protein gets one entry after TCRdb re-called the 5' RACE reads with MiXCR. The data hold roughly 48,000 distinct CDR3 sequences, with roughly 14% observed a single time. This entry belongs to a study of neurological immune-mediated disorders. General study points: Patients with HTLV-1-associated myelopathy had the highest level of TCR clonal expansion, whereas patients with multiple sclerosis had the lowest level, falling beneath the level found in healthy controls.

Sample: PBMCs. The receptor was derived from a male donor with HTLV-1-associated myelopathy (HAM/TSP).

As DNA, the CDR3 is TGCGCCAGCCGAGAGGGACAGGGGATGGACGAGCAGTACTTC. It is translated as CASREGQGMDEQYF. V usage is TRBV5-1 and J usage is TRBJ2-7, with TRBD1 matching over 10 bases. V shed 7 bases and J 5 bases; nucleotides not matched to a gene: 9. Looked up from germline, CDR1 is SGHRS and CDR2 is YFSETQ. The CDR3 is made up of 14 amino acids.